This section outlines one T cell receptor beta chain sequence together with its context. This clonotype was seen repeatedly, ten times or more. What antigen it recognizes has not been identified. The record has no base qualities; no much larger clone is one base away. Receptor libraries were prepared by 5' RACE. Sequenced on an Illumina MiSeq. The public reads were quality trimmed at Q25 with fastp and then assembled into clones with MiXCR by TCRdb, keeping productive beta chains. CDR3 protein sequences are deduplicated, and each keeps its most common genes and DNA. Counted in this sample were tens of thousands of distinct CDR3 sequences; 15% to 20% of them appeared once. The ten largest make up around 4.6% of the sample. Trimming takes 6 bases from V and 6 bases from J, and the germline ends sit 18 bases apart. The CDR1 and CDR2 encoded by the germline V gene (reference sequence) are MNHEY and SMNVEV. The CDR3 contains 14 residues, cysteine and phenylalanine counted. The CDR3 DNA has 42 bases and is translated from base 1.

The entry originates in a study of T cells of healthy individuals (dated by TCRdb to the late 2010s). The sequence came from a human donor in good health. This chain joins TRBV27 to TRBJ2-7; the D gene could be TRBD1 or TRBD2, each one agreeing over 5 bases. The CDR3 region reads CASRTNGRAAEQYF. The DNA sequence reads TGTGCCAGCAGGACTAACGGCAGGGCGGCCGAGCAGTACTTC.